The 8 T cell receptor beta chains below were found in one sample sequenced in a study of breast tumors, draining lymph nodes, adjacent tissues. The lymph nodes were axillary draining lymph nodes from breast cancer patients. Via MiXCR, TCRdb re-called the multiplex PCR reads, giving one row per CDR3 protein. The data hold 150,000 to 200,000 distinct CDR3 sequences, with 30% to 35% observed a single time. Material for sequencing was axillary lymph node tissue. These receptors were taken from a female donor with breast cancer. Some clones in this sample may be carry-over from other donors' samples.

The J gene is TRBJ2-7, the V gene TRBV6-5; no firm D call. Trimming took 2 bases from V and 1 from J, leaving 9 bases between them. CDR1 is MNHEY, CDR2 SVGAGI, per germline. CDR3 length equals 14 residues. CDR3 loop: CASSYNGPSYEQYF. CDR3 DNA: TGTGCCAGCAGTTACAACGGGCCTTCCTACGAGCAGTACTTC.

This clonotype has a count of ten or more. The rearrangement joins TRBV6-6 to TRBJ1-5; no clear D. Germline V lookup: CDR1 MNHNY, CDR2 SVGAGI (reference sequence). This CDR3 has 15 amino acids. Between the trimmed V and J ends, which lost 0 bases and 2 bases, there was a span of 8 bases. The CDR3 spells CASSYSSAGNQPQHF. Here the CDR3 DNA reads TGTGCCAGCAGTTACTCGAGCGCAGGCAATCAGCCCCAGCATTTT.

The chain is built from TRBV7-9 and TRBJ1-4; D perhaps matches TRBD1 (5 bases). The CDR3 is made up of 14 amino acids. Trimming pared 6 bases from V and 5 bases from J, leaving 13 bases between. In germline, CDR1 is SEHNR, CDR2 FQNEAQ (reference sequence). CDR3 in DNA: TGTGCCAGCAGTTTTTTTGGGGCAAATGAAAAACTGTTTTTT. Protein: CASSFFGANEKLFF.

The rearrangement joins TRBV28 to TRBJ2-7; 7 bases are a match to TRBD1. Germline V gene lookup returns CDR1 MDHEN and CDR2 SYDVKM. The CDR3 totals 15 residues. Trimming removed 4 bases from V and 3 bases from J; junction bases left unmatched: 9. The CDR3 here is CASSSRDRINYEQYF. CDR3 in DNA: TGTGCCAGCAGTTCCCGGGACAGAATAAACTACGAGCAGTACTTC. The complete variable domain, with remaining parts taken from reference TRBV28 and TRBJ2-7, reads DVKVTQSSRYLVKRTGEKVFLECVQDMDHENMFWYRQDPGLGLRLIYFSYDVKMKEKGDIPEGYSVSREKKERFSLILESASTNQTSMYLCASSSRDRINYEQYFGPGTRLTVT.

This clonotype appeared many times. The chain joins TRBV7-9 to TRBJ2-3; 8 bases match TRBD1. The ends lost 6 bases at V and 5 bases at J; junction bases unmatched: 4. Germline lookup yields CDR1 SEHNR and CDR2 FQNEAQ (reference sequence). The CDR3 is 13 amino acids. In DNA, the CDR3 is TGTGCCAGCAGACGACAGGGGAGAGATACGCAGTATTTT. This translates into CASRRQGRDTQYF.

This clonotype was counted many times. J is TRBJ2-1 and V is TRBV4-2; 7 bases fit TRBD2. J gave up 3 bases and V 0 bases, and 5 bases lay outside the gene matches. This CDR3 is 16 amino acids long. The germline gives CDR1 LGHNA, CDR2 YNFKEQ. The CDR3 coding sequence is TGTGCCAGCAGCCAAGATTACGGACTAGGCTACAATGAGCAGTTCTTC. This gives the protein CASSQDYGLGYNEQFF.

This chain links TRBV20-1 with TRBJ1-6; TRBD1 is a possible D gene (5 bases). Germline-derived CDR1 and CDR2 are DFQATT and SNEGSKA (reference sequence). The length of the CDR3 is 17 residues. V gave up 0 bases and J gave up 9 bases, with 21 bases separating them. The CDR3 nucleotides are TGCAGTGCTAGAGATAGTAGCGGGGGGGTGTTCGGTTCACCCCTCCACTTT. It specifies CSARDSSGGVFGSPLHF.

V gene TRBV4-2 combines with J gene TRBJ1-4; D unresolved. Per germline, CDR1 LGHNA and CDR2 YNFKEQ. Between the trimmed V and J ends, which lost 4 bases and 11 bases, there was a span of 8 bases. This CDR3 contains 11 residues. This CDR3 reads CASSPSGKLFF. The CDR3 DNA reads TGTGCCAGCAGCCCCTCCGGGAAACTGTTTTTT.